The 26 T cell receptor beta chains listed next were all sequenced from one sample in a study of blood T cell repertoires in COVID-19. Measured with immunoSEQ multiplex PCR; TCRdb has only the in-frame clones, and not every one. The sample has some 310,000 clones, about nine tenths seen once. The sample consisted of peripheral blood. Receptors originate from a woman in her 30s with COVID-19, enrolled during active disease.

J is TRBJ1-1 and V is TRBV13; 8 bases are shared with TRBD1. The CDR3 contains 15 residues. V gave up 8 bases and J gave up 0 bases; unmatched junction bases: 8. Germline CDR1 is PRHDT and CDR2 is FYEKMQ (reference sequence). The CDR3 nucleotides are TGTGCCAGCGCCCCCCTGGACAGGGTGAACACTGAAGCTTTCTTT. It is translated as CASAPLDRVNTEAFF.

The chain has TRBV5-4 and TRBJ1-1, with D unresolved. Germline assignment: CDR1 SGHNT and CDR2 YYREEE (reference sequence). The CDR3 has 13 amino acids. Trimming took 6 bases from V and 1 from J, leaving 10 bases between them. The CDR3 DNA reads as TGTGCCAGCATCATCAGAGGGAACACTGAAGCTTTCTTT. Amino acids: CASIIRGNTEAFF.

The chain combines TRBV6-5 with TRBJ2-2; D perhaps matches TRBD1 (7 bases). The V gene lost 10 bases and the J gene lost 4 bases, with 19 bases spanning the gap. Germline-derived CDR1 and CDR2 are MNHEY and SVGAGI. CDR3 size: 15 residues. The CDR3 DNA reads as TGTGCCACTACTCGACAGGGAGCGGGCACCGGGGAGCTGTTTTTT. Amino acids: CATTRQGAGTGELFF.

The V and J genes are TRBV2 and TRBJ2-7; a weak D match, TRBD1 (6 bases). V lost 6 bases and J 3 bases, leaving 15 bases between the germline ends. The CDR3 sequence is 14 residues long. Germline CDR1 and CDR2: SNHLY and FYNNEI. The chain's CDR3 is CASSDRDTDYEQYF. Here the CDR3 DNA reads TGTGCCAGCAGCGACCGGGACACGGACTACGAGCAGTACTTC.

In DNA, the CDR3 is TGTGCCAGCAGTCCCCGGAACACCGGGGAGCTGTTTTTT. It is translated as CASSPRNTGELFF. The chain carries TRBV6-4 and TRBJ2-2; D not resolved. V was clipped by 5 bases and J by 1 base, with 5 bases between them. Germline CDR1 MRHNA, CDR2 SNTAGT. CDR3 size: 13 residues.

The V gene is TRBV4-1, the J gene TRBJ2-1; 9 bases map to TRBD2. Germline CDR1 reads MGHRA; CDR2 reads YSYEKL. V gave up 2 bases and J gave up 3 bases; unmatched junction bases: 8. The CDR3 sequence is 17 residues long. The CDR3 reads CASSQSAGTSFYNEQFF. CDR3 nucleotides: TGCGCCAGCAGCCAATCCGCCGGGACTAGCTTCTACAATGAGCAGTTCTTC.

The chain employs TRBV9 and TRBJ2-1; 10 bases are a match to TRBD2. CDR1 is SGDLS and CDR2 is YYNGEE in the germline V gene. This CDR3 spans 17 amino acids. Trimming removed 4 bases from V and 7 bases from J; junction bases left unmatched: 14. The CDR3 DNA sequence: TGTGCCAGCAGCCCGCGGACTAGCGGAGTTTTTACAAATGAGCAGTTCTTC. It specifies CASSPRTSGVFTNEQFF.

The gene calls are TRBV20-1 and TRBJ2-7, with a tentative D call TRBD2 (5 bases). Deletions cut 3 bases from V and 3 bases from J, with 12 bases between. The CDR3 runs 13 residues. The germline gives CDR1 DFQATT, CDR2 SNEGSKA (reference sequence). The CDR3 spells CSASGGSDYEQYF. In nucleotides, the CDR3 is TGCAGTGCTAGTGGCGGGTCTGACTACGAGCAGTACTTC.

V and J are TRBV5-1 and TRBJ2-1, with TRBD2 matching 8 bases. Germline trimming cut 6 bases from V and 6 bases from J; bases unmatched to any gene: 5. The CDR3 spans 13 residues. Germline V CDR1 and CDR2: SGHRS, YFSETQ. The DNA of the CDR3 is TGCGCCAGCAAGGTCGGGAGGGGCAATGAGCAGTTCTTC. Residues: CASKVGRGNEQFF.

The table lists this clone with a few counts. This sample includes further DNA sequences coding for the same CDR3. The chain combines TRBV28 with TRBJ2-7, with a tentative D call TRBD1 (5 bases). V gave up 2 bases and J gave up 3 bases, with 8 bases separating them. This CDR3 has 13 amino acids. The germline V gene has CDR1 MDHEN and CDR2 SYDVKM. For the CDR3, the DNA is TGTGCCAGCAGTTTAGGACACCTCTACGAGCAGTACTTC. This gives the protein CASSLGHLYEQYF.

The V gene is TRBV10-3, the J gene TRBJ1-4, with D possibly matching TRBD1 (5 bases). Germline CDR1 reads ENHRY; CDR2 reads SYGVKD. The V end lost 8 bases, the J end lost 3 bases, and 10 bases lay between the germline ends. CDR3 size: 13 residues. The CDR3, as DNA: TGTGCCATCGAGGGGAGGCCTAATGAAAAACTGTTTTTT. Protein product: CAIEGRPNEKLFF.

The chain employs TRBV6-4 and TRBJ1-5, with D perhaps matching TRBD1 (5 bases). Germline V gene sequence: CDR1 MRHNA, CDR2 SNTAGT. V was trimmed by 4 bases and J by 2 bases, leaving 12 bases between them. The CDR3 is 15 residues long. The CDR3 region has the DNA TGTGCCAGCAGTGTGGGGGGTAGGGGCAATCAGCCCCAGCATTTT. This codes for CASSVGGRGNQPQHF.

The chain employs TRBV11-2 and TRBJ2-7; 8 nucleotides line up with TRBD2. The germline V gene encodes CDR1 SGHAT and CDR2 FQNNGV. V was pared by 4 bases and J by 4 bases, with 9 bases of the junction left unmatched. The CDR3 totals 15 residues. CDR3 DNA: TGTGCCAGCAGCTCCAGCGGGAGTGCGGGTTACGAGCAGTACTTC. This encodes CASSSSGSAGYEQYF.

This clone has just one count. The same CDR3 can be traced to other DNA sequences in this sample. The V call is TRBV5-1, the J call TRBJ2-1; D possibly corresponds to TRBD1 (6 bases). The CDR3 has 16 residues. Germline V gives CDR1 SGHRS, CDR2 YFSETQ. The ends were cut back, 0 bases at V and 0 bases at J, with 10 bases in the middle. CDR3 sequence reads: CASSLDRASSYNEQFF. CDR3 in DNA: TGCGCCAGCAGCTTGGACAGGGCCAGCTCCTACAATGAGCAGTTCTTC.

This sequence joins TRBV27 and TRBJ1-5, with a possible D match to TRBD1 (6 bases). The germline V and J ends were trimmed by 4 bases and 7 bases, with 17 bases remaining between them. Looked up from germline, CDR1 is MNHEY and CDR2 is SMNVEV (reference sequence). This CDR3 is built from 15 residues. The CDR3 sequence is CASSYSQGWDQPQHF. DNA of the CDR3: TGTGCCAGCAGTTACTCACAGGGATGGGACCAGCCCCAGCATTTT.

The CDR3 nucleotides are TGTGCCAGCAGCCCCGGACAGTTCGGAGAGACCCAGTACTTC. Translating gives CASSPGQFGETQYF. V gene TRBV27 combines with J gene TRBJ2-5; possibly TRBD1 for D (6 bases). V was trimmed by 6 bases and J by 4 bases, leaving 15 bases between them. The CDR3 has 14 residues. Germline lookup yields CDR1 MNHEY and CDR2 SMNVEV (reference sequence).

The V and J genes are TRBV4-1 and TRBJ1-3; TRBD1 matches at 7 bases. CDR3 length: 19 amino acids. The trim removed 0 bases at V and 4 bases at J, leaving 15 bases unmatched. Germline assignment: CDR1 MGHRA and CDR2 YSYEKL. The CDR3 protein is CASSQDPEPLTGPGNTIYF. CDR3 nucleotides: TGCGCCAGCAGCCAAGACCCCGAACCTCTGACAGGGCCCGGAAACACCATATATTTT.

The chain is built from TRBV6-5 and TRBJ2-2; 9 bases are a match to TRBD2. Germline V gene sequence: CDR1 MNHEY, CDR2 SVGAGI. This CDR3 is built from 14 residues. The junction had 4 bases not matched to a gene; V was cut back by 6 bases and J by 5 bases. CDR3 in DNA: TGTGCCAGCAGAACCCTAGCGGGGACCGGGGAGCTGTTTTTT. Protein product: CASRTLAGTGELFF.

This rearrangement joins TRBV27 to TRBJ1-1, with D unresolved. Germline V gives CDR1 MNHEY, CDR2 SMNVEV (reference sequence). CDR3 size: 13 residues. The V end was cut by 1 base, the J end by 7 bases, with 10 bases between. CDR3: CASSLFGGSEAFF. Written as DNA, the CDR3 is TGTGCCAGCAGTTTATTCGGCGGGAGTGAAGCTTTCTTT.

The chain recombines TRBV13 with TRBJ1-1, with a tentative D call TRBD1 (5 bases). The germline V gene encodes CDR1 PRHDT and CDR2 FYEKMQ (reference sequence). Between the trimmed V and J ends, which lost 4 bases and 6 bases, there was a span of 12 bases. The CDR3 runs 13 residues. The CDR3 loop is CASSSDRGAEAFF. As DNA, the CDR3 is TGTGCCAGCAGCTCAGACCGGGGGGCTGAAGCTTTCTTT.

The chain has TRBV7-9 and TRBJ2-7; TRBD2 might be the D (5 bases). V lost 5 bases and J 4 bases, leaving 12 bases between the germline ends. CDR3 size: 13 residues. Germline CDR1 is SEHNR and CDR2 is FQNEAQ (reference sequence). The CDR3 sequence: CASSPPGDYEQYF. DNA of the CDR3: TGTGCCAGCAGCCCCCCCGGGGATTACGAGCAGTACTTC.

The CDR3 DNA follows: TGTGCCAGCAGTGAAAGGACAGGGATCACCCTGTCGGGACTGTTTTTT. Its protein product is CASSERTGITLSGLFF. The rearrangement joins TRBV6-1 to TRBJ1-4, with 8 nucleotides matching TRBD1. This CDR3 comprises 16 residues. With V trimmed by 2 bases and J by 13 bases, 15 bases remained unmatched. The germline CDR1 and CDR2 sequences are MNHNS and SASEGT.

CDR3 residues: CSVERNEKLFF. In DNA form, the CDR3 reads TGCAGCGTTGAGCGTAATGAAAAACTGTTTTTT. The chain carries TRBV29-1 and TRBJ1-4; D unclear. In germline, CDR1 is SQVTM, CDR2 ANQGSEA. Trimming cost V 3 bases and J 4 bases, with 3 bases left between them. This CDR3 contains 11 residues. Variable domain in full (rest from reference TRBV29-1 and TRBJ1-4): SAVISQKPSRDICQRGTSLTIQCQVDSQVTMMFWYRQQPGQSLTLIATANQGSEATYESGFVIDKFPISRPNLTFSTLTVSNMSPEDSSIYLCSVERNEKLFFGSGTQLSVL.

J is TRBJ2-7 and V is TRBV15; D possibly corresponds to TRBD1 (6 bases). The V gene lost 3 bases and the J gene lost 5 bases, with 23 bases spanning the gap. Germline V gene sequence: CDR1 LNHNV, CDR2 YYDKDF (reference sequence). CDR3 length equals 17 residues. The DNA for the CDR3 is TGTGCCACCAGCAGGGACTTGACAGGTCTGGTTCTTAACGAGCAGTACTTC. Amino acid sequence: CATSRDLTGLVLNEQYF.

The V call is TRBV6-5, the J call TRBJ1-3; 7 bases line up with TRBD1. Germline-derived CDR1 and CDR2 are MNHEY and SVGAGI. The CDR3 length is 15 residues. V trimming: 6 bases; J trimming: 3 bases; junction bases outside the gene matches: 8. CDR3 nucleotides: TGTGCCAGCAGCCGGACAGGACAAAGTGGAAACACCATATATTTT. The encoded protein is CASSRTGQSGNTIYF.

This clone was recorded once. The chain joins TRBV24-1 to TRBJ2-3, with TRBD2 matching 11 bases. CDR3 size: 16 residues. V lost 3 bases, J lost 5 bases, and 6 bases stayed unmatched. The germline V gene encodes CDR1 KGHDR and CDR2 SFDVKD. CDR3 DNA sequence: TGTGCCACCAGTGATCCCTTAGCGGGAGGGGTAGATACGCAGTATTTT. Protein sequence: CATSDPLAGGVDTQYF.